This paragraph reports one TCR beta chain. This entry comes from a study of blood T cell repertoires in COVID-19. Using immunoSEQ multiplex PCR, the repertoire was profiled, and TCRdb retains in-frame clones only, with some absent. The data hold some 90,000 clones, with more than 75% observed a single time. The V end was cut by 6 bases, the J end by 7 bases, with 17 bases between. The CDR3 runs to 14 residues. CDR1 and CDR2 (germline): MDHEN, SYDVKM. The TCR originated in a human donor in a cohort sampled during active COVID-19. The chain uses TRBV28 and TRBJ2-3; D is ambiguous. The sequenced sample consisted of peripheral blood. The CDR3, as DNA: TGTGCCAGCAGGCCCCCGGGTAGTTTGAATACGCAGTATTTT. Residues: CASRPPGSLNTQYF.